This is a list of T cell receptor beta chains from one sample in a study of identical twins. TCRdb reprocessed the 5' RACE reads with MiXCR, giving one entry per CDR3 protein. The sample has some 320,000 distinct CDR3 sequences, approximately 13% seen once. The data also belong to a second study, concerning yellow fever vaccine responses in identical twins.

Sequencing was done on a sample of CD8+ T cells sorted from blood. These TCRs come from a woman aged 18 to 35 in good health. The CDR3 runs from the conserved cysteine through the conserved F or W. The D gene is left open where the match is weak. Expanded clones are given a class, and other clones once, few, many or no size at all.

>TRBV20-1|TRBD1|TRBJ2-4|few
TGCAGTGCTAGAGATGGAGGGACAGGGGATTATTGGGCCAAAAACATTCAGTACTTC
CSARDGGTGDYWAKNIQYF
>TRBV20-1|-|TRBJ2-1|few
TGCAGTGCTAGTGCGGGGTTCAATGAGCAGTTCTTC
CSASAGFNEQFF
>TRBV13|TRBD2|TRBJ2-1|few
TGTGCCAGCAGTCCTAGCGGGAGGGCCATCAACAATGAGCAGTTCTTC
CASSPSGRAINNEQFF
>TRBV24-1|TRBD1|TRBJ2-1|many
TGTGCCACCAGTGACGCACAGGGGATAGGATCCTACAATGAGCAGTTCTTC
CATSDAQGIGSYNEQFF
>TRBV6-1|TRBD2|TRBJ2-7|few
TGTGCCAGCAGTGTCGGTAGCGGGAACGACGAGCAGTACTTC
CASSVGSGNDEQYF
>TRBV2|-|TRBJ2-2|few
TGTGCCAGCACTCAACCCCCACTAGTGGAGGGCGGGGAGCTGTTTTTT
CASTQPPLVEGGELFF
>TRBV4-1|-|TRBJ2-1|few
TGCGCCAGCAGCCAAGGAACCGGGACCCGGGACCCTGGGCAGTTCTTC
CASSQGTGTRDPGQFF
>TRBV4-1|TRBD2|TRBJ2-1|many
TGCGCCAGCAGCCTCGAACTAGCGGGCCCTGAGCAGTTCTTC
CASSLELAGPEQFF
>TRBV27|-|TRBJ2-3|few
TGTGCCAGCAGTTTATGGAGGGGCACAGATACGCAGTATTTT
CASSLWRGTDTQYF
>TRBV28|-|TRBJ2-1|-
TGTGCCAGCATCATCCGGGATAACGGTGAGCAGTTCTTC
CASIIRDNGEQFF
>TRBV5-1|TRBD1|TRBJ1-1|-
TGCGCCAGCAGCCCAGGTACAGGGGTGAACACTGAAGCTTTCTTT
CASSPGTGVNTEAFF
>TRBV5-1|-|TRBJ2-1|many
TGCGCCAGCAGTTTGAATTACAATGAGCAGTTCTTC
CASSLNYNEQFF
>TRBV13|-|TRBJ1-1|few
TGTGCCAGCAGCTTAGAGGGGTCTCACACTGAAGCTTTCTTT
CASSLEGSHTEAFF
>TRBV12-3/TRBV12-4|TRBD1|TRBJ1-6|few
TGTGCCAGCAGCTCCGGGACAGCCAATTCACCCCTCCACTTT
CASSSGTANSPLHF
>TRBV2|-|TRBJ1-1|few
TGTGCCAGCAGCCCGGGACATCCGAACACTGAAGCTTTCTTT
CASSPGHPNTEAFF